Below, 29 T cell receptor beta chains from the same sample are listed, as sequenced in a study of T cells in Graves' hyperthyroidism and ophthalmopathy. RNA transcripts gave rise to amplified TCR beta CDR3 regions. Primed by the HTBI set, a first-round RT-PCR was run on the TCR CDR3. TCRdb itself ran the multiplex PCR reads through MiXCR, one entry per CDR3 protein. In the table there are about 720,000 distinct CDR3 sequences, 18% of which are singletons. The sequencing sample was made of blood. The source is a woman between 45 and 65 years old with Graves' hyperthyroidism that later progressed to Graves' ophthalmopathy.

This chain connects TRBV24-1 to TRBJ2-4; 7 bases line up with TRBD2. V was clipped by 2 bases and J by 0 bases; unmatched bases: 6. The length of the CDR3 is 17 residues. Looked up from germline, CDR1 is KGHDR and CDR2 is SFDVKD. CDR3 residues: CATSDSGGRGAKNIQYF. In DNA, the CDR3 is TGTGCCACCAGTGATTCGGGTGGGAGGGGAGCCAAAAACATTCAGTACTTC.

The table lists this clonotype with many counts. The V and J genes are TRBV20-1 and TRBJ1-1; perhaps TRBD1 as D (5 bases). Trimming shortened V by 6 bases and J by 0 bases, and 8 bases separated the two germline ends. CDR1 is DFQATT and CDR2 is SNEGSKA in the germline V gene (reference sequence). The CDR3 runs to 12 residues. This CDR3 is CSAQTVNTEAFF. In DNA, the CDR3 is TGCAGTGCCCAGACAGTGAACACTGAAGCTTTCTTT.

This chain links TRBV10-3 with TRBJ2-1; 9 bases line up with TRBD1. This CDR3 has 13 amino acids. V lost 8 bases, J lost 8 bases, and 7 bases stayed unmatched. The germline gives CDR1 ENHRY, CDR2 SYGVKD. The CDR3 sequence is CAIGTGLTDEQFF. The CDR3 region has the DNA TGTGCCATCGGGACAGGGCTGACGGATGAGCAGTTCTTC.

A few counts support this clonotype. The chain couples TRBV15 to TRBJ2-7, with D uncertain. V was cut by 1 base and J by 3 bases, with 13 bases left in between. The CDR3 contains 15 residues. Germline values: CDR1 LNHNV, CDR2 YYDKDF (reference sequence). DNA for the CDR3: TGTGCCACCAGCAGAGGGGCACCCCAGGACTACGAGCAGTACTTC. Its translation: CATSRGAPQDYEQYF. Supplemented by reference TRBV15 and TRBJ2-7, the full variable domain reads DAMVIQNPRYQVTQFGKPVTLSCSQTLNHNVMYWYQQKSSQAPKLLFHYYDKDFNNEADTPDNFQSRRPNTSFCFLDIRSPGLGDTAMYLCATSRGAPQDYEQYFGPGTRLTVT.

This clonotype was seen at least ten times. The rearrangement joins TRBV30 to TRBJ2-5; D is unresolved. The CDR3 has 11 amino acids. V lost 5 bases to trimming and J lost 0 bases, with 4 bases between them. Per the germline V gene, CDR1 is GTSNPN and CDR2 is SVGIG (reference sequence). CDR3 nucleotides: TGTGCCTGGGGGTACCAAGAGACCCAGTACTTC. Translation gives CAWGYQETQYF.

This clonotype was seen many times. The chain has TRBV5-6 and TRBJ1-5, with D tentatively TRBD1 (6 bases). This CDR3 is 15 amino acids long. Per germline, CDR1 SGHDT and CDR2 YYEEEE. With 1 base removed from V and 1 base from J, the gap between germline ends came to 9 bases. CDR3 in DNA: TGTGCCAGCAGCTTGCACAGGGAGAGCAATCAGCCCCAGCATTTT. This sequence encodes CASSLHRESNQPQHF.

The chain carries TRBV12-3 or TRBV12-4 and TRBJ2-1, with TRBD2 matching 10 bases. Trimming at V came to 5 bases and at J to 4 bases, leaving 5 bases not matched to a gene. There are 15 residues in the CDR3. CDR3 in DNA: TGTGCCAGCAGTAAAGCGGGGGGGCCTTACAATGAGCAGTTCTTC. This codes for CASSKAGGPYNEQFF.

This clonotype has ten or more counts. The chain employs TRBV20-1 and TRBJ2-4; a possible D gene is TRBD1 (7 bases). CDR3 length equals 12 residues. Germline V lookup: CDR1 DFQATT, CDR2 SNEGSKA (reference sequence). V lost 3 bases to trimming and J lost 5 bases, with 8 bases between them. In DNA form, the CDR3 reads TGCAGTGCTAGCAGGGGGGAAAACATTCAGTACTTC. Its protein product is CSASRGENIQYF.

This chain connects TRBV10-3 to TRBJ1-1; no firm D call. The CDR3 covers 13 residues. The V and J ends lost 3 bases and 1 base respectively, with 6 bases between them. Germline V CDR1 and CDR2: ENHRY, SYGVKD. CDR3: CAISDGENTEAFF. The CDR3 DNA reads TGTGCCATCAGTGACGGCGAGAACACTGAAGCTTTCTTT.

The rearrangement joins TRBV10-3 to TRBJ2-2; the D gene is possibly TRBD2 (6 bases). The CDR3 has 19 amino acids. Germline lookup yields CDR1 ENHRY and CDR2 SYGVKD. The V and J ends lost 10 bases and 1 base respectively, with 28 bases between them. As DNA, the CDR3 is TGTGCCAGCAGCACACCCGTGCGTCTAGCGCTGAGGAACACCGGGGAGCTGTTTTTT. Its translation is CASSTPVRLALRNTGELFF.

The chain uses TRBV5-1 and TRBJ1-2, with TRBD1 as a possible D gene (6 bases). Looked up from germline, CDR1 is SGHRS and CDR2 is YFSETQ. V lost 3 bases, J lost 1 base, and 13 bases lay in between. This CDR3 spans 15 amino acids. The CDR3 is CASSSGVGDNYGYTF. The CDR3 DNA reads TGCGCCAGCAGCTCAGGGGTCGGGGATAACTATGGCTACACCTTC. The entire variable domain, with the rest obtained from reference TRBV5-1 and TRBJ1-2, is as follows: KAGVTQTPRYLIKTRGQQVTLSCSPISGHRSVSWYQQTPGQGLQFLFEYFSETQRNKGNFPGRFSGRQFSNSRSEMNVSTLELGDSALYLCASSSGVGDNYGYTFGSGTRLTVV.

At least ten counts were recorded for this clonotype. The V and J genes are TRBV30 and TRBJ1-1; D gene ambiguous. Germline values: CDR1 GTSNPN, CDR2 SVGIG (reference sequence). With 0 bases removed from V and 2 bases from J, the gap between germline ends came to 7 bases. The length of the CDR3 is 13 residues. CDR3 loop: CAWSVQENTEAFF. CDR3 DNA: TGTGCCTGGAGTGTGCAGGAAAACACTGAAGCTTTCTTT.

In its sample, this clonotype was seen many times. This chain joins TRBV10-3 and TRBJ1-1; D possibly corresponds to TRBD1 (5 bases). CDR3 size: 14 residues. CDR1 is ENHRY, CDR2 SYGVKD, per germline. The ends were cut back, 4 bases at V and 1 base at J, with 10 bases in the middle. CDR3 in DNA: TGTGCCATCAGTGGGGGGGACGCGAACACTGAAGCTTTCTTT. Translating gives CAISGGDANTEAFF.

The V call is TRBV5-6, the J call TRBJ2-5; the D gene could be TRBD1 or TRBD2 (6 bases each). The CDR3 is 14 amino acids. The germline V gene has CDR1 SGHDT and CDR2 YYEEEE. The V and J ends lost 3 bases and 4 bases respectively, with 13 bases between them. The DNA of the CDR3 is TGTGCCAGCAGCTGGTGGGGGGCGGGAGAGACCCAGTACTTC. Translating it yields CASSWWGAGETQYF. Full variable domain (missing parts from reference TRBV5-6 and TRBJ2-5): DAGVTQSPTHLIKTRGQQVTLRCSPKSGHDTVSWYQQALGQGPQFIFQYYEEEERQRGNFPDRFSGHQFPNYSSELNVNALLLGDSALYLCASSWWGAGETQYFGPGTRLLVL.

This clonotype showed up many times. The chain couples TRBV20-1 to TRBJ2-2; D remains ambiguous. The CDR3 has 16 amino acids. Trimming removed 6 bases from V and 1 base from J, with 18 bases in between. Germline V gene lookup returns CDR1 DFQATT and CDR2 SNEGSKA (reference sequence). CDR3 protein: CSAVVALGKNTGELFF. The CDR3 DNA follows: TGCAGTGCCGTGGTCGCCCTCGGAAAGAACACCGGGGAGCTGTTTTTT.

The chain's CDR3 is CASRGTGWLTGTDTQYF. CDR3 coding DNA: TGTGCCAGCAGAGGGACAGGCTGGTTAACGGGCACAGATACGCAGTATTTT. The chain links TRBV27 to TRBJ2-3; 8 nucleotides align to TRBD1. The germline gives CDR1 MNHEY, CDR2 SMNVEV (reference sequence). Unmatched junction bases numbered 12, after V lost 6 bases and J lost 1 base. This CDR3 is 17 amino acids long.

This clonotype has a handful of counts. The genes are TRBV2 and TRBJ1-6; no clear D. V lost 2 bases, J lost 8 bases, and 10 bases lay in between. Germline V gives CDR1 SNHLY, CDR2 FYNNEI. The CDR3 has 14 residues. Here the CDR3 DNA reads TGTGCCAGCAGTGAAAGGGCGGATCATTCACCCCTCCACTTT. Its protein is CASSERADHSPLHF.

The genes are TRBV20-1 and TRBJ1-4, with D unresolved. The germline V gene has CDR1 DFQATT and CDR2 SNEGSKA (reference sequence). The CDR3 contains 13 residues. CDR3 protein: CSLKKPGGEKLFF. The CDR3 region has the DNA TGCAGCCTTAAAAAGCCGGGCGGGGAAAAACTGTTTTTT.

This clonotype was seen repeatedly, ten times or more. The J gene is TRBJ2-3, the V gene TRBV11-3; D is undetermined. Germline CDR1 reads SGHNT; CDR2 reads YENEEA. This CDR3 comprises 15 residues. Trimming left V 0 bases short and J 3 bases short, with 10 bases between. DNA of the CDR3: TGTGCCAGCAGCTTAGACAACCAAGCAACAGATACGCAGTATTTT. Its translation is CASSLDNQATDTQYF. The whole variable domain, filled in from reference TRBV11-3 and TRBJ2-3, reads EAGVVQSPRYKIIEKKQPVAFWCNPISGHNTLYWYLQNLGQGPELLIRYENEEAVDDSQLPKDRFSAERLKGVDSTLKIQPAELGDSAVYLCASSLDNQATDTQYFGPGTRLTVL.

This clonotype occurred many times. The V gene is TRBV7-3, the J gene TRBJ2-7; the D is unclear. The V and J ends lost 5 bases and 3 bases respectively, with 8 bases between them. The CDR3 runs 12 residues. The germline V gene encodes CDR1 SGHTA and CDR2 FQGTGA. Written as DNA, the CDR3 is TGTGCCAGCAGCGCCCGCAGCTACGAGCAGTACTTC. This translates into CASSARSYEQYF.

The rearrangement links TRBV5-4 to TRBJ1-2; no reliable D call. CDR1 is SGHNT, CDR2 YYREEE, per germline (reference sequence). Trimming stripped 6 bases from V and 8 bases from J, with 23 bases between. This CDR3 is 15 amino acids long. CDR3 region: CASTLNGQQLLGYTF. The CDR3 DNA follows: TGTGCCAGCACGCTAAACGGGCAGCAACTCCTCGGCTACACCTTC.

Only one count was recorded for this clonotype. The chain links TRBV6-1 to TRBJ2-3, with D hard to call. V lost 6 bases, J lost 4 bases, and 17 bases lay in between. In germline, CDR1 is MNHNS, CDR2 SASEGT. This CDR3 has 15 amino acids. The CDR3 region is CASSPSTLSADTQYF. In nucleotides, the CDR3 is TGTGCCAGCAGCCCTTCGACCTTGTCGGCAGATACGCAGTATTTT.

This clonotype was counted at least ten times. The chain has TRBV20-1 and TRBJ2-1, with a possible D match to TRBD2 (6 bases). Germline CDR1 is DFQATT and CDR2 is SNEGSKA (reference sequence). The germline V and J ends were trimmed by 6 bases and 0 bases, with 15 bases remaining between them. The CDR3 extends over 15 amino acids. The CDR3 here is CSAAGGAASYNEQFF. Here the CDR3 DNA reads TGCAGTGCCGCGGGCGGGGCCGCCTCCTACAATGAGCAGTTCTTC.

The V call is TRBV20-1, the J call TRBJ1-1, with D perhaps TRBD1 (5 bases). CDR3 length equals 11 residues. CDR1 and CDR2 from the germline V gene are DFQATT and SNEGSKA (reference sequence). V lost 1 base to trimming and J lost 6 bases, with 6 bases between them. In DNA, the CDR3 is TGCAGTGCTAGAGCAGGGTCTGAAGCTTTCTTT. Amino acid sequence: CSARAGSEAFF.

This clonotype was recorded a few times. CDR3 sequence reads: CASSVDPLGATSTEAFF. Here the CDR3 DNA reads TGTGCCAGCAGCGTAGACCCCCTAGGGGCGACGAGCACTGAAGCTTTCTTT. The V and J genes are TRBV9 and TRBJ1-1; D may be TRBD1 (5 bases). With 0 bases removed from V and 4 bases from J, the gap between germline ends came to 19 bases. CDR1 SGDLS and CDR2 YYNGEE come from the germline V gene. The CDR3 contains 17 residues. The full variable domain, completed using reference TRBV9 and TRBJ1-1, is DSGVTQTPKHLITATGQRVTLRCSPRSGDLSVYWYQQSLDQGLQFLIQYYNGEERAKGNILERFSAQQFPDLHSELNLSSLELGDSALYFCASSVDPLGATSTEAFFGQGTRLTVV.

This clonotype was picked up a small number of times. The chain carries TRBV19 and TRBJ2-3, with D perhaps matching TRBD2 (6 bases). V was trimmed by 11 bases and J by 0 bases, leaving 15 bases between them. The germline V gene has CDR1 LNHDA and CDR2 SQIVND (reference sequence). CDR3 length equals 14 residues. The CDR3 spells CACGADASTDTQYF. The CDR3, as DNA: TGTGCCTGCGGGGCGGACGCTAGCACAGATACGCAGTATTTT.

This rearrangement joins TRBV7-6 to TRBJ2-3; TRBD2 is a possible D gene (5 bases). The CDR3 has 14 residues. The V gene's germline CDR1 is SGHVS and CDR2 FNYEAQ. V lost 1 base to trimming and J lost 5 bases, with 10 bases between them. The CDR3 DNA reads TGTGCCAGCAGCTTAGTCACGGAGGTAGATACGCAGTATTTT. Its translation is CASSLVTEVDTQYF.

The chain links TRBV12-3 or TRBV12-4 to TRBJ1-5; D not resolved. The V gene lost 11 bases and the J gene lost 0 bases, with 11 bases spanning the gap. The CDR3 covers 13 residues. CDR3 protein: CACRGLSNQPQHF. The DNA for the CDR3 is TGTGCCTGCCGGGGTCTTAGCAATCAGCCCCAGCATTTT.

This clonotype came up many times. In DNA form, the CDR3 reads TGTGCCAGCAGTACCAACAGGGGGATAAACACCGGGGAGCTGTTTTTT. This translates into CASSTNRGINTGELFF. This chain uses TRBV12-3 or TRBV12-4 with TRBJ2-2; TRBD1 agrees at 8 bases. The CDR3 length is 16 residues. The V gene end was trimmed by 5 bases and the J gene end by 2 bases; junction bases not matched to a gene: 7.